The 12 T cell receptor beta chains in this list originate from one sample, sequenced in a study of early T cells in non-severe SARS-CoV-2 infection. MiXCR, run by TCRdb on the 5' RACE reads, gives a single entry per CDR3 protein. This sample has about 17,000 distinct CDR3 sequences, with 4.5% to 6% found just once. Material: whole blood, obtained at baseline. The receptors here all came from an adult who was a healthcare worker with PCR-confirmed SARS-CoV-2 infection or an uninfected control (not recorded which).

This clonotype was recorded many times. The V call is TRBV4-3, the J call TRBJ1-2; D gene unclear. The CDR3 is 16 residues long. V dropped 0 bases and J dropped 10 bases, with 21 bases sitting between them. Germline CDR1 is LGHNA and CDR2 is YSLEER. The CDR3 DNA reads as TGCGCCAGCAGCCAAGATACGGGTGCAGCTTCGGTAGACTACACCTTC. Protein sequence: CASSQDTGAASVDYTF.

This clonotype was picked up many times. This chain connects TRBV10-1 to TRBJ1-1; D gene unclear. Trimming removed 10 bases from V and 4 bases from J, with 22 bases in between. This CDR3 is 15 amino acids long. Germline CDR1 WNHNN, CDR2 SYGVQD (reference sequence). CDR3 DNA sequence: TGCGCCACCACCCTCTTGACCGGGAGGTTCACTGAAGCTTTCTTT. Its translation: CATTLLTGRFTEAFF.

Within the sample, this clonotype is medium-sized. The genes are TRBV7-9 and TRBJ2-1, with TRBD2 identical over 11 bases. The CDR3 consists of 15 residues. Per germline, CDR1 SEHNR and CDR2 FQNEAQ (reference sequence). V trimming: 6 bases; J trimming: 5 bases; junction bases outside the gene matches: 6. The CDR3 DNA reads TGTGCCAGCAGTTATCTAGCGGGAGGTAACAATGAGCAGTTCTTC. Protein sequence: CASSYLAGGNNEQFF.

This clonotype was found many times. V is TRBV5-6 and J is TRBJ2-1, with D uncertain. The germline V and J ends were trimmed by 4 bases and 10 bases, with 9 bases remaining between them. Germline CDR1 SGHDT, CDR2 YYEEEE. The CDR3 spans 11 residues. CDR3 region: CASSVEFEQFF. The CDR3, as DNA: TGTGCCAGCAGCGTAGAGTTCGAGCAGTTCTTC.

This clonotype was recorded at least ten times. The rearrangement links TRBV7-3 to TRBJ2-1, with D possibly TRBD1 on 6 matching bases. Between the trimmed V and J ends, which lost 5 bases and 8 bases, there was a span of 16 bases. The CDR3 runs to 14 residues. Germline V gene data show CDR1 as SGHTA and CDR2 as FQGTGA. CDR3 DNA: TGTGCCAGCAGCAAGCAAACAGGGAATCATGAGCAGTTCTTC. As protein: CASSKQTGNHEQFF.

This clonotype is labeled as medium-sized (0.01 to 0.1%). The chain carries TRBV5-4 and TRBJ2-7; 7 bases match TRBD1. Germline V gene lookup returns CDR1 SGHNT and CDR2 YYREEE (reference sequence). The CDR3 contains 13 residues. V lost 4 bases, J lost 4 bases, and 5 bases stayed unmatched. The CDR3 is CASSPGQRYEQYF. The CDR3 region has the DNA TGTGCCAGCAGCCCGGGACAGAGGTACGAGCAGTACTTC. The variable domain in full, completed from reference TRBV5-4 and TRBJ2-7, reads ETGVTQSPTHLIKTRGQQVTLRCSSQSGHNTVSWYQQALGQGPQFIFQYYREEENGRGNFPPRFSGLQFPNYSSELNVNALELDDSALYLCASSPGQRYEQYFGPGTRLTVT.

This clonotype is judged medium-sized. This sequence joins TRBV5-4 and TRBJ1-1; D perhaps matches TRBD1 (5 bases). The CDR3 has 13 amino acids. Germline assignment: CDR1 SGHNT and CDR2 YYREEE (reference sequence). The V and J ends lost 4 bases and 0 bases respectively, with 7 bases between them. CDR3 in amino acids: CASSAGLNTEAFF. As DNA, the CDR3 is TGTGCCAGCAGCGCGGGGCTGAACACTGAAGCTTTCTTT.

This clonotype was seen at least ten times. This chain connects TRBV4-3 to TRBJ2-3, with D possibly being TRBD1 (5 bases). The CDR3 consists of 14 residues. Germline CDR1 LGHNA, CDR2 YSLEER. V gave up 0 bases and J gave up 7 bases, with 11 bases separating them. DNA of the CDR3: TGCGCCAGCAGCCAAGAACAGGTCCCAAATACGCAGTATTTT. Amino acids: CASSQEQVPNTQYF.

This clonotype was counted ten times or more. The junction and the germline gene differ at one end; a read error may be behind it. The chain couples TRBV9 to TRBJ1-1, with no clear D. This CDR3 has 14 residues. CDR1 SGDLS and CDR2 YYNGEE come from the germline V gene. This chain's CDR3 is CASSVEGRAAEVFF. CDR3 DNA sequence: TGTGCCAGCAGCGTAGAGGGAAGGGCAGCTGAAGTTTTCTTT.

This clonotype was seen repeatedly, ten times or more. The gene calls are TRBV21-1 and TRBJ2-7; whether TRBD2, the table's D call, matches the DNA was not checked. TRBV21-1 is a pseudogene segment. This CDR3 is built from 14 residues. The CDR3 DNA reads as TGTGCCAGCTCCCTTAAAGGGAGTGTCTACGAGCAGTACTTC. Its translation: CASSLKGSVYEQYF.

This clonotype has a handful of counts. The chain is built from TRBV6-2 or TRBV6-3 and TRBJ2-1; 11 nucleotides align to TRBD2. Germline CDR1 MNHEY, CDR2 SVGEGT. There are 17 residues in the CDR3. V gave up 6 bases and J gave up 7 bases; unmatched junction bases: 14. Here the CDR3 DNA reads TGTGCCAGCAGCTTGTTTTATAAGACTAGCGGGGAAAATGAGCAGTTCTTC. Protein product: CASSLFYKTSGENEQFF.

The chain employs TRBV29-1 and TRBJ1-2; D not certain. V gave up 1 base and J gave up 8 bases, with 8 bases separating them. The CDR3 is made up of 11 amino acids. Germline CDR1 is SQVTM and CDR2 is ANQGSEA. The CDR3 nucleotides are TGCAGCGTTGAAGTCTCTTTCGGCTACACCTTC. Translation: CSVEVSFGYTF.